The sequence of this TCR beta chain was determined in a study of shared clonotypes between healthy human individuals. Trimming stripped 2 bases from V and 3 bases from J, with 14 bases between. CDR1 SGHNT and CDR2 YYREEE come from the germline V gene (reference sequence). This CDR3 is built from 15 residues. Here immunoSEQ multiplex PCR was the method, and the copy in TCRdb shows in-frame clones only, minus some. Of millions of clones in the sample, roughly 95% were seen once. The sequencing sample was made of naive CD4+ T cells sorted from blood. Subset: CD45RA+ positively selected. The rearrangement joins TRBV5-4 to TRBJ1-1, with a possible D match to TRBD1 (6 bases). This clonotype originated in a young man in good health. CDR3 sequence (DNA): TGTGCCAGCAGCTTAGGCAGGGGCTGGGACACTGAAGCTTTCTTT. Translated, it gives CASSLGRGWDTEAFF.